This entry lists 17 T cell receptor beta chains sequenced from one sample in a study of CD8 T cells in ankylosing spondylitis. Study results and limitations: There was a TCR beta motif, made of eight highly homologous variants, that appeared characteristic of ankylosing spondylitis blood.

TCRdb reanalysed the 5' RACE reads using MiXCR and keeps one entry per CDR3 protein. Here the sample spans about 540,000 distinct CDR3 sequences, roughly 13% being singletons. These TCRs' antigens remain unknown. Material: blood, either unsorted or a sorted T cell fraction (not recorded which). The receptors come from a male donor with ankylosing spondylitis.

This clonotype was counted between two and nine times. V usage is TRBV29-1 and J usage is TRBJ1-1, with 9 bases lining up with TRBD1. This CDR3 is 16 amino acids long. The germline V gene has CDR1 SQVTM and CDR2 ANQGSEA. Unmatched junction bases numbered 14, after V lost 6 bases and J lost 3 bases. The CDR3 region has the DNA TGCAGCGTCGTAGATCCGGGACAGGGAAAGCACACTGAAGCTTTCTTT. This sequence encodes CSVVDPGQGKHTEAFF.

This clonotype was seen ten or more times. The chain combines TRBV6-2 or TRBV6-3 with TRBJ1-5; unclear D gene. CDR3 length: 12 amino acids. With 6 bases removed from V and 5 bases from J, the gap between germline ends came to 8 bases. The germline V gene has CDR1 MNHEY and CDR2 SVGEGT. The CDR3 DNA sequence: TGTGCCAGCAGCACTTCGGATCAGCCCCAGCATTTT. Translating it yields CASSTSDQPQHF.

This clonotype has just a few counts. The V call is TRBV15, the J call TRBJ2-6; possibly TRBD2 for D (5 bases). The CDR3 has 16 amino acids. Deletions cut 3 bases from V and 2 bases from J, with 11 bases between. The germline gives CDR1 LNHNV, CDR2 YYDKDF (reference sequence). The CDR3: CATSSGVIAGANVLTF. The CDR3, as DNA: TGTGCCACCAGCAGCGGGGTAATCGCTGGGGCCAACGTCCTGACTTTC.

CDR3: CASSFEVDYGYTF. The CDR3 DNA follows: TGTGCCAGCAGTTTTGAGGTTGACTATGGCTACACCTTC. The gene calls are TRBV12-3 or TRBV12-4 and TRBJ1-2; no reliable D call. CDR3 length equals 13 residues. The V end was cut by 3 bases, the J end by 3 bases, with 8 bases between.

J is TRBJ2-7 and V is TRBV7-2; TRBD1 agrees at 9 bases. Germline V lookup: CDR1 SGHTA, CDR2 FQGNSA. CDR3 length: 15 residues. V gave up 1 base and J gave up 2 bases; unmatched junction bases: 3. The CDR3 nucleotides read TGTGCCAGCAGCTTAGAACAGGGGGCCCCCTACGAGCAGTACTTC. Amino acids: CASSLEQGAPYEQYF.

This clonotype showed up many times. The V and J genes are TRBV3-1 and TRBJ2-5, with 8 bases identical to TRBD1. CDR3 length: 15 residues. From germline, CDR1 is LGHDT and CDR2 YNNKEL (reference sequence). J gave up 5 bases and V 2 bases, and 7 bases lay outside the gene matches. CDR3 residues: CASSQRTGSAETQYF. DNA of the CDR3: TGTGCCAGCAGCCAAAGGACAGGGTCTGCGGAGACCCAGTACTTC.

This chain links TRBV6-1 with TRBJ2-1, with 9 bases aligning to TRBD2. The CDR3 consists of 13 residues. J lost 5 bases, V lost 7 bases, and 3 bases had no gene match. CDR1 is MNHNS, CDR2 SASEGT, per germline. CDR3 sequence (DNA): TGTGCCAGCACGGTAGCGGGGGACAATGAGCAGTTCTTC. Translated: CASTVAGDNEQFF.

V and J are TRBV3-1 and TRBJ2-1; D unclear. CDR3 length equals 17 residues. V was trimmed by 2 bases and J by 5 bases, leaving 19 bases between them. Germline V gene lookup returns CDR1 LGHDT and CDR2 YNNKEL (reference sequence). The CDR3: CASSQRVRSNWHNEQFF. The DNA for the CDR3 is TGTGCCAGCAGCCAAAGGGTCCGGTCCAACTGGCACAATGAGCAGTTCTTC.

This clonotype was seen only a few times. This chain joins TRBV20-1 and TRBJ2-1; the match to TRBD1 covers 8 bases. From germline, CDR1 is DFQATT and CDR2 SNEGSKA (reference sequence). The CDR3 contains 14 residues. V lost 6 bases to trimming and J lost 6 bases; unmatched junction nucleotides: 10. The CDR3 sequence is CSADRTGIVNEQFF. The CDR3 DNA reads TGCAGTGCGGACCGGACAGGGATTGTCAATGAGCAGTTCTTC.

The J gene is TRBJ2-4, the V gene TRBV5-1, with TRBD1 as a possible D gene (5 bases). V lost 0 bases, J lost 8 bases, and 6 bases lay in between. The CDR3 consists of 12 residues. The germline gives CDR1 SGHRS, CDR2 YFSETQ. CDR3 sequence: CASSLEGDIQYF. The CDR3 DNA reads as TGCGCCAGCAGCTTGGAAGGGGACATTCAGTACTTC.

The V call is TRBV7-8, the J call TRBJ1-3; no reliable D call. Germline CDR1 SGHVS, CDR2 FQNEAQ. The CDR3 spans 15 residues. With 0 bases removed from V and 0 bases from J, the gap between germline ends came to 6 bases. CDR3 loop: CASSLAGYSGNTIYF. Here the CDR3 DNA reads TGTGCCAGCAGCTTAGCCGGTTACTCTGGAAACACCATATATTTT.

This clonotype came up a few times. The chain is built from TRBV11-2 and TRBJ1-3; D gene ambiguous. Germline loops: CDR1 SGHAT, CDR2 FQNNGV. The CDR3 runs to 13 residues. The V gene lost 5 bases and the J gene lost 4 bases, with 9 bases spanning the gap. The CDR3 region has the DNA TGTGCCAGCAGCCCTGCAGGAGGAAACACCATATATTTT. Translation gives CASSPAGGNTIYF.

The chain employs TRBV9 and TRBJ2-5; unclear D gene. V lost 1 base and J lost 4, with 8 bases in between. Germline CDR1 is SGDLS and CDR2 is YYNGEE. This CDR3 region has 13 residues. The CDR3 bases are TGTGCCAGCAGCGTAAGGGCTATAGAGACCCAGTACTTC. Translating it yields CASSVRAIETQYF.

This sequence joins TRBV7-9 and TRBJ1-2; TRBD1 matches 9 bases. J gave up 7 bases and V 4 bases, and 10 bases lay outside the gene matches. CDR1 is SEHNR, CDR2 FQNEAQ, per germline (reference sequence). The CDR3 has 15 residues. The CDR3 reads CASSYPQGAYSGYTF. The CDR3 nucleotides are TGTGCCAGCAGCTATCCACAGGGGGCGTATTCTGGCTACACCTTC.

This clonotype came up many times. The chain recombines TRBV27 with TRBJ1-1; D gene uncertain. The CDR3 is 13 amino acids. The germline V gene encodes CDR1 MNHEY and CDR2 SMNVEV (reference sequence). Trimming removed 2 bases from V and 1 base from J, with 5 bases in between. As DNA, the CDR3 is TGTGCCAGCAGTTTAGGCAGGAACACTGAAGCTTTCTTT. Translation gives CASSLGRNTEAFF.

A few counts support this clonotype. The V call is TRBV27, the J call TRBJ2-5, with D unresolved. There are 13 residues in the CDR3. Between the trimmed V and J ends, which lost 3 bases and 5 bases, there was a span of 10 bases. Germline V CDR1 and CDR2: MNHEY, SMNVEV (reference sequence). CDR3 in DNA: TGTGCCAGCAGTTTTCGCTACTTTGAGACCCAGTACTTC. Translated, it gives CASSFRYFETQYF.

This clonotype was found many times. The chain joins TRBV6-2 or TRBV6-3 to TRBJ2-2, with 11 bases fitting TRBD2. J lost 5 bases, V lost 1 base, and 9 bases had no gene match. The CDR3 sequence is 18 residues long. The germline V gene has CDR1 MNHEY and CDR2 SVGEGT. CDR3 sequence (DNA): TGTGCCAGCAGTTACTACAAAGCTAGCGGGAGGTTAACCGGGGAGCTGTTTTTT. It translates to CASSYYKASGRLTGELFF.